This is a list of T cell receptor beta chains from one sample in a study of T cell repertoires in cytomegalovirus infection. Their recognized antigens are unknown. TCRdb analysed the reads with MiXCR anew, one entry per CDR3 protein. Of about 270,000 distinct CDR3 sequences in the sample, roughly 21% were seen once. Source: cultured PBMCs, taken from culture after CMV antigen stimulation. The receptors here all came from a human donor in good health (CMV status not recorded). Some clones in this sample may be carry-over from other donors' samples. CDR3s include the opening cysteine and the closing phenylalanine or tryptophan. The order of the fields is V gene, D gene, J gene, clone size, CDR3 protein, CDR3 DNA. A D gene is named only where the DNA matches it firmly. Some rows have no size entry. The others give once, few or many, or a class for an expanded clone.

v_gene: TRBV15
d_gene: TRBD1
j_gene: TRBJ2-7
abundance: -
CDR3aa: CATSGAGTGEEQYF
CDR3nt: TGTGCCACCAGCGGCGCCGGGACAGGGGAAGAGCAGTACTTC

v_gene: TRBV2
d_gene: TRBD2
j_gene: TRBJ2-5
abundance: -
CDR3aa: CASRVAGGPGETQYF
CDR3nt: TGTGCCAGCAGGGTAGCGGGAGGGCCCGGAGAGACCCAGTACTTC

v_gene: TRBV19
d_gene: -
j_gene: TRBJ1-1
abundance: few
CDR3aa: CASLRGASTEAFF
CDR3nt: TGTGCCAGTTTGCGAGGGGCGAGCACTGAAGCTTTCTTT

v_gene: TRBV7-2
d_gene: TRBD2
j_gene: TRBJ2-3
abundance: many
CDR3aa: CASSLVRGLAGILNTDTQYF
CDR3nt: TGTGCCAGCAGCTTAGTTAGGGGACTAGCGGGAATTCTTAACACAGATACGCAGTATTTT

v_gene: TRBV9
d_gene: TRBD2
j_gene: TRBJ2-5
abundance: few
CDR3aa: CASSPPGLAGETQYF
CDR3nt: TGTGCCAGCAGCCCTCCGGGACTAGCGGGAGAGACCCAGTACTTC

v_gene: TRBV7-2
d_gene: -
j_gene: TRBJ1-1
abundance: many
CDR3aa: CASSGDRRSLNTEAFF
CDR3nt: TGTGCCAGCAGCGGAGATAGGCGGAGCTTGAACACTGAAGCTTTCTTT

v_gene: TRBV7-9
d_gene: TRBD2
j_gene: TRBJ2-6
abundance: few
CDR3aa: CASLGLAGSRSGANVLTF
CDR3nt: TGTGCCAGTTTGGGACTAGCGGGTTCCAGATCTGGGGCCAACGTCCTGACTTTC

v_gene: TRBV7-6
d_gene: TRBD2
j_gene: TRBJ2-1
abundance: many
CDR3aa: CASSLEASGRGDSEQFF
CDR3nt: TGTGCCAGCAGCTTAGAGGCCAGCGGGAGGGGGGACAGTGAGCAGTTCTTC

v_gene: TRBV12-5
d_gene: -
j_gene: TRBJ2-1
abundance: -
CDR3aa: CASGGAGQSSYNEQFF
CDR3nt: TGTGCTAGTGGGGGAGCGGGACAAAGCTCCTACAATGAGCAGTTCTTC

v_gene: TRBV2
d_gene: -
j_gene: TRBJ2-7
abundance: -
CDR3aa: CASSDVRSYEQYF
CDR3nt: TGTGCCAGCAGTGATGTGCGGTCCTACGAGCAGTACTTC

v_gene: TRBV12-3/TRBV12-4
d_gene: -
j_gene: TRBJ2-5
abundance: many
CDR3aa: CASSFSQLETQYF
CDR3nt: TGTGCCAGCAGTTTCTCCCAGCTAGAGACCCAGTACTTC

v_gene: TRBV12-3/TRBV12-4
d_gene: TRBD1
j_gene: TRBJ1-1
abundance: few
CDR3aa: CASSLQGARGTEAFF
CDR3nt: TGTGCCAGCAGCCTACAGGGGGCTAGGGGCACTGAAGCTTTCTTT

v_gene: TRBV7-9
d_gene: -
j_gene: TRBJ2-6
abundance: many
CDR3aa: CASSQTVSGANVLTF
CDR3nt: TGTGCCAGCAGCCAGACAGTCTCTGGGGCCAACGTCCTGACTTTC

v_gene: TRBV6-1
d_gene: -
j_gene: TRBJ1-1
abundance: few
CDR3aa: CASSLSPEAFF
CDR3nt: TGTGCCAGCAGTCTATCCCCTGAAGCTTTCTTT

v_gene: TRBV7-2
d_gene: TRBD2
j_gene: TRBJ2-3
abundance: many
CDR3aa: CASSPRGRLAGGTRTDTQYF
CDR3nt: TGTGCCAGCAGCCCCAGGGGGAGGCTAGCGGGAGGGACTCGGACAGATACGCAGTATTTT

v_gene: TRBV20-1
d_gene: -
j_gene: TRBJ2-1
abundance: many
CDR3aa: CSANPNNEQFF
CDR3nt: TGCAGTGCTAACCCGAACAATGAGCAGTTCTTC

v_gene: TRBV12-3/TRBV12-4
d_gene: -
j_gene: TRBJ2-1
abundance: -
CDR3aa: CASRKTNYNEQFF
CDR3nt: TGTGCCAGCAGGAAAACCAACTACAATGAGCAGTTCTTC

v_gene: TRBV4-3
d_gene: TRBD1
j_gene: TRBJ1-1
abundance: -
CDR3aa: CASSQQVATGTSTEAFF
CDR3nt: TGCGCCAGCAGCCAACAAGTCGCGACAGGGACCAGCACTGAAGCTTTCTTT

v_gene: TRBV6-1
d_gene: -
j_gene: TRBJ2-2
abundance: -
CDR3aa: CASSEVWGRGATGELFF
CDR3nt: TGTGCCAGCAGTGAAGTTTGGGGCAGAGGGGCCACCGGGGAGCTGTTTTTT

v_gene: TRBV7-9
d_gene: -
j_gene: TRBJ1-3
abundance: few
CDR3aa: CASSVKPDQAGNTIYF
CDR3nt: TGTGCCAGCAGCGTCAAACCGGATCAGGCTGGAAACACCATATATTTT

v_gene: TRBV12-5
d_gene: TRBD2
j_gene: TRBJ2-1
abundance: many
CDR3aa: CASALAGSSSSYNEQFF
CDR3nt: TGTGCTAGTGCCCTAGCGGGATCAAGCAGCTCCTACAATGAGCAGTTCTTC

v_gene: TRBV6-2/TRBV6-3
d_gene: -
j_gene: TRBJ2-1
abundance: -
CDR3aa: CASSHPGAGARNEQFF
CDR3nt: TGTGCCAGCAGCCACCCGGGGGCGGGAGCTCGGAATGAGCAGTTCTTC